These T cell receptor beta chains were read from a single sample in a study of T cells in Graves' hyperthyroidism and ophthalmopathy. TCRdb called the multiplex PCR reads again in MiXCR, with one record for every CDR3 protein. This sample has some 140,000 distinct CDR3 sequences, with roughly a fifth found just once. Sequences were obtained from blood. These receptors were collected from a woman in her fifties or sixties with Graves' hyperthyroidism that later progressed to Graves' ophthalmopathy. CDR3s include the opening cysteine and the closing phenylalanine or tryptophan. Each record gives: V gene, J gene, clone size, D gene, CDR3 protein, CDR3 DNA. The D gene is left open where the match is weak. Clone size is stated in some rows and not others, as once, few, many or a class when expanded.

V: TRBV6-6; J: TRBJ2-3; size: .; D: TRBD2; CDR3: CASSYSGLAAGIDTQYF; DNA: TGTGCCAGCAGTTACTCCGGACTAGCTGCGGGGATAGATACGCAGTATTTT
V: TRBV28; J: TRBJ2-1; size: many; D: TRBD2; CDR3: CASSFAPPPSAGHNEQFF; DNA: TGTGCCAGCAGTTTCGCTCCTCCCCCCTCAGCGGGGCACAATGAGCAGTTCTTC
V: TRBV20-1; J: TRBJ2-7; size: .; D: TRBD2; CDR3: CSARDASGYEQYF; DNA: TGCAGTGCTAGAGACGCTAGCGGATACGAGCAGTACTTC
V: TRBV6-1; J: TRBJ2-3; size: few; D: .; CDR3: CASTNKVWVGTQYF; DNA: TGTGCCAGCACCAATAAAGTGTGGGTTGGTACGCAGTATTTT
V: TRBV5-1; J: TRBJ2-1; size: many; D: TRBD2; CDR3: CASSRAAGGSYNEQFF; DNA: TGCGCCAGCAGCCGGGCGGCGGGGGGCTCCTACAATGAGCAGTTCTTC
V: TRBV5-1; J: TRBJ1-1; size: .; D: TRBD1; CDR3: CASSLEDRAEAFF; DNA: TGCGCCAGCAGCTTGGAGGACAGGGCTGAAGCTTTCTTT
V: TRBV28; J: TRBJ1-2; size: many; D: .; CDR3: CASSNQGRRLYTF; DNA: TGTGCCAGCAGCAACCAGGGGAGGAGGCTCTACACCTTC
V: TRBV7-3; J: TRBJ2-3; size: many; D: TRBD2; CDR3: CASSLTGLVGDTQYF; DNA: TGTGCCAGCAGCTTAACGGGACTAGTGGGAGATACGCAGTATTTT
V: TRBV4-1; J: TRBJ1-1; size: many; D: TRBD1; CDR3: CASSQLGGMGAFYTEAFF; DNA: TGCGCCAGCAGCCAATTAGGGGGCATGGGCGCGTTTTACACTGAAGCTTTCTTT
V: TRBV30; J: TRBJ1-3; size: many; D: .; CDR3: CAWSVLGGSGNTIYF; DNA: TGTGCCTGGAGTGTTCTCGGAGGCTCTGGAAACACCATATATTTT
V: TRBV24-1; J: TRBJ2-3; size: .; D: TRBD2; CDR3: CATSAWTSGSSDTQYF; DNA: TGTGCCACCAGTGCCTGGACTAGCGGGAGCTCAGATACGCAGTATTTT
V: TRBV6-1; J: TRBJ2-1; size: .; D: .; CDR3: CASENSRGLQFF; DNA: TGTGCCAGTGAAAACTCCCGGGGCCTGCAGTTCTTC
V: TRBV27; J: TRBJ2-3; size: .; D: TRBD1; CDR3: CASTRGLSDRADTQYF; DNA: TGTGCCAGCACCAGGGGGCTTTCTGATCGGGCAGATACGCAGTATTTT
V: TRBV20-1; J: TRBJ2-7; size: many; D: TRBD2; CDR3: CSARAVRSGRIYEQYF; DNA: TGCAGTGCTCGGGCGGTTCGGAGCGGGAGAATCTACGAGCAGTACTTC
V: TRBV11-2; J: TRBJ2-7; size: many; D: TRBD1; CDR3: CASSPPTGAYEQYF; DNA: TGTGCCAGCAGCCCCCCGACAGGGGCCTACGAGCAGTACTTC
V: TRBV5-1; J: TRBJ2-1; size: many; D: .; CDR3: CASSLEQGLYNEQFF; DNA: TGCGCCAGCAGCTTGGAACAGGGACTCTACAATGAGCAGTTCTTC
V: TRBV6-6; J: TRBJ1-2; size: .; D: .; CDR3: CASSYSGGRINYGYTF; DNA: TGTGCCAGCAGTTACTCGGGGGGGCGGATCAACTATGGCTACACCTTC
V: TRBV28; J: TRBJ2-4; size: few; D: .; CDR3: CASSLGQASYKNIQYF; DNA: TGTGCCAGCAGTTTAGGGCAGGCCTCTTACAAAAACATTCAGTACTTC
V: TRBV6-1; J: TRBJ1-1; size: many; D: .; CDR3: CASRRSGETAFF; DNA: TGTGCCAGCAGGCGATCAGGGGAGACGGCTTTCTTT
V: TRBV27; J: TRBJ1-6; size: .; D: TRBD1; CDR3: CASSFSTGGFSNSPLHF; DNA: TGTGCCAGCAGTTTTTCGACAGGGGGCTTTTCTAATTCACCCCTCCACTTT
V: TRBV28; J: TRBJ2-3; size: many; D: TRBD2; CDR3: CASSSSGTTDTQYF; DNA: TGTGCCAGCAGTTCCAGCGGGACCACAGATACGCAGTATTTT
V: TRBV29-1; J: TRBJ2-7; size: .; D: TRBD1; CDR3: CSVPTDRGREQYF; DNA: TGCAGCGTCCCCACGGACAGGGGGCGCGAGCAGTACTTC
V: TRBV7-9; J: TRBJ2-7; size: many; D: .; CDR3: CASSNNRAPYEQYF; DNA: TGTGCCAGCAGTAACAACCGGGCCCCATACGAGCAGTACTTC
V: TRBV7-8; J: TRBJ2-1; size: many; D: .; CDR3: CASSPGWANEQFF; DNA: TGTGCCAGCAGCCCCGGTTGGGCCAATGAGCAGTTCTTC
V: TRBV28; J: TRBJ1-2; size: many; D: .; CDR3: CASSLDFVGYTF; DNA: TGTGCCAGCAGTCTAGATTTTGTCGGCTACACCTTC
V: TRBV27; J: TRBJ1-1; size: .; D: TRBD1; CDR3: CASSPDAHRGNTEAFF; DNA: TGTGCCAGCAGTCCGGACGCCCACAGGGGTAACACTGAAGCTTTCTTT
V: TRBV7-2; J: TRBJ2-7; size: .; D: .; CDR3: CASSLFVYEQYF; DNA: TGTGCCAGCAGCTTATTCGTTTACGAGCAGTACTTC
V: TRBV5-4; J: TRBJ2-1; size: few; D: TRBD2; CDR3: CASSTQIGTSGSNEQFF; DNA: TGTGCCAGCAGCACTCAGATTGGGACTAGCGGGAGCAATGAGCAGTTCTTC
V: TRBV29-1; J: TRBJ2-7; size: once; D: .; CDR3: CSVGTVYEQYF; DNA: TGCAGCGTAGGGACCGTCTACGAGCAGTACTTC
V: TRBV29-1; J: TRBJ2-5; size: many; D: .; CDR3: CSVEGRPGPPSRTQYF; DNA: TGCAGCGTTGAAGGTCGACCGGGACCCCCTTCTCGGACCCAGTACTTC
V: TRBV4-1; J: TRBJ2-5; size: .; D: .; CDR3: CASSQDGKTQYF; DNA: TGCGCCAGCAGCCAAGATGGGAAGACCCAGTACTTC
V: TRBV28; J: TRBJ2-1; size: many; D: TRBD2; CDR3: CASSETSGPRHNEQFF; DNA: TGTGCCAGCAGTGAGACTAGCGGGCCGCGCCACAATGAGCAGTTCTTC
V: TRBV19; J: TRBJ1-5; size: .; D: .; CDR3: CASSRIHPKDVYSNQPQHF; DNA: TGTGCCAGTAGTCGCATCCACCCTAAGGACGTTTATAGCAATCAGCCCCAGCATTTT
V: TRBV29-1; J: TRBJ2-7; size: many; D: TRBD2; CDR3: CSVGQAGDGYEQYF; DNA: TGCAGCGTCGGTCAAGCGGGGGACGGCTACGAGCAGTACTTC
V: TRBV11-2; J: TRBJ2-7; size: many; D: .; CDR3: CASRATGLERQYF; DNA: TGTGCCAGCAGAGCTACAGGGTTAGAACGGCAGTACTTC
V: TRBV19; J: TRBJ2-1; size: few; D: TRBD2; CDR3: CASSVGLAGGNEQFF; DNA: TGTGCCAGTAGTGTAGGACTAGCGGGAGGGAATGAGCAGTTCTTC
V: TRBV9; J: TRBJ2-2; size: many; D: .; CDR3: CASSVPPEVVGGRPGELFF; DNA: TGTGCCAGCAGCGTCCCCCCCGAGGTAGTGGGAGGCCGCCCCGGGGAGCTGTTTTTT
V: TRBV5-1; J: TRBJ2-6; size: .; D: .; CDR3: CASRRQVLNVLTF; DNA: TGCGCCAGCAGGCGACAGGTCCTCAACGTCCTGACTTTC
V: TRBV11-2; J: TRBJ2-2; size: many; D: .; CDR3: CASSLTANTGELFF; DNA: TGTGCCAGCAGCTTAACGGCAAACACCGGGGAGCTGTTTTTT
V: TRBV11-2; J: TRBJ2-7; size: many; D: TRBD2; CDR3: CASSPAGTSGGYEQYF; DNA: TGTGCCAGCAGCCCAGCCGGGACTAGCGGGGGATACGAGCAGTACTTC
V: TRBV10-3; J: TRBJ1-1; size: many; D: TRBD1; CDR3: CAISSQGVGTGRTEAFF; DNA: TGTGCCATCAGTTCCCAGGGGGTGGGGACAGGGAGAACTGAAGCTTTCTTT
V: TRBV20-1; J: TRBJ2-7; size: .; D: TRBD2; CDR3: CSARGLRLAGGDEQYF; DNA: TGCAGTGCTAGAGGGTTAAGACTAGCGGGAGGGGACGAGCAGTACTTC
V: TRBV14; J: TRBJ2-1; size: many; D: TRBD2; CDR3: CASSPRSGRTSYNEQFF; DNA: TGTGCCAGCAGCCCACGAAGCGGGAGGACGTCCTACAATGAGCAGTTCTTC
V: TRBV10-1; J: TRBJ2-1; size: many; D: TRBD1; CDR3: CASSVGQVGNEQFF; DNA: TGCGCCAGCAGTGTCGGACAGGTGGGCAATGAGCAGTTCTTC